Shown below are 30 T cell receptor beta chains from a single sample sequenced in a study of CD8 T cells in ankylosing spondylitis. MiXCR, applied by TCRdb to the 5' RACE reads, yields one record per CDR3 protein. The table has 200,000 to 300,000 distinct CDR3 sequences, roughly a tenth seen once. What was sequenced was blood, either unsorted or a sorted T cell fraction (not recorded which). The source is a male donor with ankylosing spondylitis or in good health (not recorded which).

This clonotype was found many times. The chain recombines TRBV20-1 with TRBJ1-5; TRBD1 matches 8 bases. The V gene's germline CDR1 is DFQATT and CDR2 SNEGSKA (reference sequence). The CDR3 has 15 amino acids. V lost 5 bases, J lost 0 bases, and 6 bases stayed unmatched. The CDR3 nucleotides are TGCAGTGCTTACACAGGGGGGTTTAGCAATCAGCCCCAGCATTTT. This encodes CSAYTGGFSNQPQHF.

At least ten counts were recorded for this clonotype. The chain's CDR3 is CAWIIEGRTEAFF. CDR3 sequence (DNA): TGTGCCTGGATTATTGAGGGAAGAACTGAAGCTTTCTTT. The V and J genes are TRBV30 and TRBJ1-1, with D hard to call. Trimming removed 4 bases from V and 5 bases from J, with 14 bases in between. Germline loops: CDR1 GTSNPN, CDR2 SVGIG (reference sequence). This CDR3 has 13 amino acids.

This clonotype was counted many times. The chain recombines TRBV11-1 with TRBJ2-1; D gene ambiguous. The CDR3 sequence is 13 residues long. CDR1 and CDR2 (germline): SGHAT, FQDESV (reference sequence). V dropped 5 bases and J dropped 8 bases, with 13 bases sitting between them. The CDR3 sequence: CASSPDGRHEQFF. The CDR3 coding sequence is TGTGCCAGCAGCCCCGATGGGCGGCATGAGCAGTTCTTC. The whole variable domain, remainder taken from reference TRBV11-1 and TRBJ2-1, is EAEVAQSPRYKITEKSQAVAFWCDPISGHATLYWYRQILGQGPELLVQFQDESVVDDSQLPKDRFSAERLKGVDSTLKIQPAELGDSAMYLCASSPDGRHEQFFGPGTRLTVL.

This clonotype was counted at least ten times. V and J are TRBV4-2 and TRBJ1-1; 7 nucleotides agree with TRBD1. The CDR3 spans 15 residues. Germline-derived CDR1 and CDR2 are LGHNA and YNFKEQ. The trim removed 0 bases at V and 3 bases at J, leaving 4 bases unmatched. This CDR3 is CASSQEGGADTEAFF. The CDR3 coding sequence is TGTGCCAGCAGCCAAGAAGGGGGCGCGGACACTGAAGCTTTCTTT.

The sample holds a few counts of this clonotype. The chain employs TRBV5-1 and TRBJ2-7, with D possibly matching TRBD2 (6 bases). This CDR3 is built from 14 residues. V was pared by 4 bases and J by 3 bases, with 14 bases between. Germline V gene data show CDR1 as SGHRS and CDR2 as YFSETQ. The CDR3 region has the DNA TGCGCCAGCAGCCCTCCTAGGGAGGACTACGAGCAGTACTTC. This sequence encodes CASSPPREDYEQYF.

The table lists this clonotype with many counts. The chain employs TRBV5-1 and TRBJ2-1; possibly TRBD1 for D (5 bases). This CDR3 region has 14 residues. CDR1 and CDR2 (germline): SGHRS, YFSETQ. Trimming shortened V by 3 bases and J by 6 bases, and 13 bases separated the two germline ends. CDR3 DNA sequence: TGCGCCAGCAGCTGGGCTCAGGGTTCCAATGAGCAGTTCTTC. This sequence encodes CASSWAQGSNEQFF.

This clonotype has at least ten counts. The V and J genes are TRBV6-1 and TRBJ1-6; D remains ambiguous. The CDR3 is made up of 15 amino acids. Trimming took off 6 bases at V and 8 bases at J, with 17 bases between the two ends. Germline V lookup: CDR1 MNHNS, CDR2 SASEGT. The CDR3 bases are TGTGCCAGCAGGCCACGCGGTGCCAGTGATTCACCCCTCCACTTT. This codes for CASRPRGASDSPLHF.

The sample holds many counts of this clonotype. The chain links TRBV11-2 to TRBJ2-7; D may be TRBD1 (6 bases). Trimming removed 4 bases at V and 4 bases at J, with 11 bases between. The CDR3 is 13 residues long. CDR1 SGHAT and CDR2 FQNNGV come from the germline V gene. CDR3 region: CASSWGTPYEQYF. In DNA form, the CDR3 reads TGTGCCAGCAGCTGGGGGACACCTTACGAGCAGTACTTC.

This clonotype was picked up many times. The genes are TRBV29-1 and TRBJ2-3; D unclear. CDR3 size: 21 residues. Germline CDR1 and CDR2: SQVTM and ANQGSEA. V was pared by 3 bases and J by 4 bases, with 35 bases between. The CDR3: CSVDVPNGRIKHPVFADTQYF. DNA for the CDR3: TGCAGCGTTGATGTGCCCAACGGCAGAATAAAACACCCCGTTTTCGCAGATACGCAGTATTTT.

As concerns this clonotype: A much larger clone differs by one base, so this may be a read error. The V and J genes are TRBV20-1 and TRBJ2-3; a weak D match, TRBD1 (5 bases). The germline gives CDR1 DFQATT, CDR2 SNEGSKA (reference sequence). V was pared by 5 bases and J by 0 bases, with 21 bases between. This CDR3 has 17 amino acids. The CDR3 coding sequence is TGCAGTGCTGACGAATTGTCAGGGTTCTTTAGCACAGATACGCAGTATTTT. Amino acid sequence: CSADELSGFFSTDTQYF.

The sample holds many counts of this clonotype. The CDR3 DNA is TGCAGTGCTGCCAGCGCGAGACAGGCGAAGTATTTT. This codes for CSAASARQAKYF. The genes are TRBV20-1 and TRBJ2-3, with TRBD1 as a possible D gene (6 bases). CDR3 length: 12 amino acids. Germline CDR1 DFQATT, CDR2 SNEGSKA (reference sequence). The V gene lost 5 bases and the J gene lost 13 bases, with 19 bases spanning the gap.

This clonotype was recorded many times. The V gene is TRBV20-1, the J gene TRBJ2-5, with D unresolved. This CDR3 contains 14 residues. Germline-derived CDR1 and CDR2 are DFQATT and SNEGSKA (reference sequence). Trimming took off 0 bases at V and 5 bases at J, with 13 bases between the two ends. CDR3 in amino acids: CSARDGPEWETQYF. DNA for the CDR3: TGCAGTGCTAGAGATGGTCCAGAATGGGAGACCCAGTACTTC.

This clonotype appeared many times. The chain combines TRBV3-1 with TRBJ2-5; D uncertain. Per the germline V gene, CDR1 is LGHDT and CDR2 is YNNKEL (reference sequence). CDR3 size: 11 residues. V lost 2 bases and J 4 bases, leaving 2 bases between the germline ends. This CDR3 reads CASSQRETQYF. CDR3 DNA sequence: TGTGCCAGCAGCCAACGAGAGACCCAGTACTTC.

This clonotype was seen more than once but under ten times. The rearrangement uses TRBV18 and TRBJ2-7; D might be TRBD1 or TRBD2, each matching 6 bases. Germline lookup yields CDR1 KGHSH and CDR2 LQKENI. The CDR3 has 13 amino acids. Deletions cut 8 bases from V and 1 base from J, with 12 bases between. The CDR3 DNA reads TGTGCCAGCCTTGGGGGGCAGTCCTACGAGCAGTACTTC. Its translation: CASLGGQSYEQYF.

This clonotype occurred many times. CDR3 amino acids: CASSVVLGLTDTQYF. The CDR3 nucleotides are TGTGCCAGCAGCGTAGTCCTTGGACTCACAGATACGCAGTATTTT. The V and J genes are TRBV9 and TRBJ2-3, with D possibly TRBD2 on 5 matching bases. Germline V CDR1 and CDR2: SGDLS, YYNGEE. V gave up 0 bases and J gave up 2 bases, with 10 bases separating them. The CDR3 totals 15 residues.

This clonotype was detected a few times. The V gene is TRBV7-9, the J gene TRBJ1-2; the D is unclear. The length of the CDR3 is 12 residues. The V end was cut by 5 bases, the J end by 2 bases, with 6 bases between. Germline V lookup: CDR1 SEHNR, CDR2 FQNEAQ (reference sequence). The CDR3 sequence: CASSPRNYGYTF. The DNA of the CDR3 is TGTGCCAGCAGCCCCAGGAACTATGGCTACACCTTC.

This clonotype was observed many times. The chain combines TRBV5-1 with TRBJ2-3; 9 bases map to TRBD1. V shed 0 bases, J shed 2 bases, and the junction held 1 base outside the gene matches. Germline V gene data show CDR1 as SGHRS and CDR2 as YFSETQ. The CDR3 runs to 15 residues. The CDR3 reads CASSLGDRDTDTQYF. The CDR3 DNA reads TGCGCCAGCAGCTTGGGGGACAGGGACACAGATACGCAGTATTTT.

The DNA for the CDR3 is TGCGCCACCCTAGCGGCTTTCTCCTACAATGAGCAGTTCTTC. Residues: CATLAAFSYNEQFF. The V and J genes are TRBV10-2 and TRBJ2-1, with 7 nucleotides matching TRBD2. Germline CDR1 WSHSY, CDR2 SAAADI. This CDR3 has 14 amino acids. V was pared by 10 bases and J by 0 bases, with 6 bases of the junction left unmatched.

This clonotype was detected ten times or more. This chain joins TRBV12-3 or TRBV12-4 and TRBJ2-3, with D perhaps given as TRBD1 or TRBD2 (5 bases each). V was pared by 5 bases and J by 1 base, with 16 bases between. The CDR3 is 16 residues long. The CDR3 sequence: CASSLGLASGTDTQYF. In nucleotides, the CDR3 is TGTGCCAGCAGTCTGGGGCTAGCTTCTGGCACAGATACGCAGTATTTT.

This clonotype showed up many times. The CDR3 nucleotides read TGTGCCAGCAGCCCCCTGGACCTTCTGAATGAGCAGTTCTTC. This translates into CASSPLDLLNEQFF. The rearrangement links TRBV12-3 or TRBV12-4 to TRBJ2-1, with no clear D. The V end lost 6 bases, the J end lost 7 bases, and 16 bases lay between the germline ends. This CDR3 spans 14 amino acids.

This clonotype has more than one count but fewer than ten. The V gene is TRBV7-8, the J gene TRBJ2-1; 13 bases map to TRBD2. Germline trimming cut 6 bases from V and 0 bases from J; bases unmatched to any gene: 17. This CDR3 region has 21 residues. CDR1 and CDR2 (germline): SGHVS, FQNEAQ. CDR3 DNA: TGTGCCAGCAGGGAGATAGTAGGACTAGCGGGGGCCAATAGCTCCTACAATGAGCAGTTCTTC. It yields the protein CASREIVGLAGANSSYNEQFF.

This clonotype has only a few counts. The chain carries TRBV7-9 and TRBJ1-2; D possibly corresponds to TRBD1 (5 bases). CDR3 length: 12 amino acids. The germline V gene encodes CDR1 SEHNR and CDR2 FQNEAQ (reference sequence). Trimming removed 7 bases at V and 8 bases at J, with 14 bases between. The CDR3 sequence: CASTVLGDGYTF. The CDR3 DNA is TGTGCCAGCACTGTGTTGGGGGACGGCTACACCTTC.

This clonotype was observed many times. The chain links TRBV12-3 or TRBV12-4 to TRBJ2-2, with 8 bases that match TRBD1. The CDR3 is made up of 14 amino acids. Unmatched junction bases numbered 5, after V lost 6 bases and J lost 5 bases. In DNA form, the CDR3 reads TGTGCCAGCAGAAGCAGGGGGCGAACCGGGGAGCTGTTTTTT. Its protein product is CASRSRGRTGELFF.

This clonotype came up many times. The genes are TRBV5-1 and TRBJ2-3; D may be TRBD1 or TRBD2 (6 bases each). CDR3 size: 14 residues. CDR1 SGHRS and CDR2 YFSETQ come from the germline V gene. The ends were cut back, 1 base at V and 3 bases at J, with 9 bases in the middle. For the CDR3, the DNA is TGCGCCAGCAGCTTGTGGGGGGCAACAGATACGCAGTATTTT. Its translation is CASSLWGATDTQYF.

The rearrangement uses TRBV5-1 and TRBJ2-7; D is perhaps TRBD1 (5 bases). V gave up 0 bases and J gave up 3 bases, with 10 bases separating them. CDR3 size: 14 residues. Germline lookup yields CDR1 SGHRS and CDR2 YFSETQ. The CDR3 loop reads CASSLDGQNYEQYF. CDR3 DNA: TGCGCCAGCAGCTTGGACGGACAAAACTACGAGCAGTACTTC. The complete variable domain, with remaining parts taken from reference TRBV5-1 and TRBJ2-7, reads KAGVTQTPRYLIKTRGQQVTLSCSPISGHRSVSWYQQTPGQGLQFLFEYFSETQRNKGNFPGRFSGRQFSNSRSEMNVSTLELGDSALYLCASSLDGQNYEQYFGPGTRLTVT.

This clonotype was recorded at least ten times. The chain uses TRBV5-1 and TRBJ2-7, with TRBD1 as a possible D gene (6 bases). V lost 1 base and J 3 bases, leaving 14 bases between the germline ends. From germline, CDR1 is SGHRS and CDR2 YFSETQ. The CDR3 length is 15 residues. CDR3 DNA sequence: TGCGCCAGCAGCTTGAACAGGGTATACGACTACGAGCAGTACTTC. This sequence encodes CASSLNRVYDYEQYF.

This clonotype showed up many times. The chain is built from TRBV9 and TRBJ1-1; 7 bases line up with TRBD1. CDR1 is SGDLS, CDR2 YYNGEE, per germline. Trimming at V came to 3 bases and at J to 2 bases, leaving 7 bases not matched to a gene. The CDR3 sequence is 15 residues long. The CDR3 spells CASSGTGTANTEAFF. CDR3 coding DNA: TGTGCCAGCAGCGGAACCGGGACAGCCAACACTGAAGCTTTCTTT.

This clonotype was observed many times. The chain has TRBV20-1 and TRBJ1-4; maybe TRBD1 (5 bases). This CDR3 is built from 16 residues. Germline V lookup: CDR1 DFQATT, CDR2 SNEGSKA (reference sequence). The V end was cut by 1 base, the J end by 7 bases, with 19 bases between. CDR3 residues: CSARVQGRSYGEKLFF. Here the CDR3 DNA reads TGCAGTGCTAGAGTTCAGGGAAGGTCGTATGGTGAAAAACTGTTTTTT.

This clonotype was detected ten times or more. This rearrangement joins TRBV5-1 to TRBJ2-1; D perhaps matches TRBD2 (5 bases). The germline V gene encodes CDR1 SGHRS and CDR2 YFSETQ. The V end was cut by 1 base, the J end by 2 bases, with 13 bases between. CDR3 length: 16 residues. The CDR3 region is CASSLKAGRAYNEQFF. The DNA of the CDR3 is TGCGCCAGCAGCTTGAAGGCGGGTCGCGCCTACAATGAGCAGTTCTTC.

This clonotype showed up many times. This chain links TRBV5-1 with TRBJ2-2; no clear D gene. The length of the CDR3 is 14 residues. V was pared by 0 bases and J by 3 bases, with 6 bases between. The germline V gene has CDR1 SGHRS and CDR2 YFSETQ. Here the CDR3 reads CASSLDPYTGELFF. The CDR3 coding sequence is TGCGCCAGCAGCTTGGACCCTTACACCGGGGAGCTGTTTTTT.